This section outlines one TCR beta chain sequence together with its context. The target antigen is unknown. These data come from a study of cytomegalovirus exposure and HLA in healthy donors. Study outcomes and limitations: The availability of immune exposure information extended only to CMV serostatus.

V gave up 5 bases and J gave up 4 bases, with 12 bases separating them. The germline V gene encodes CDR1 LNHDA and CDR2 SQIVND (reference sequence). This CDR3 region has 13 residues. The PCR ran on 60 Vbeta and 13 Jbeta primers. TCRdb's copy holds only in-frame clones and misses some; the assay was immunoSEQ multiplex PCR. The table lists some 200,000 clones, approximately 82% of them singletons. Input material: PBMCs. J is TRBJ2-7 and V is TRBV19, with D perhaps matching TRBD1 (5 bases). This receptor was identified in a woman younger than 45 in good health and CMV-seronegative. CDR3 nucleotides: TGTGCCAGTAGTGTCAGGGATCGGTACGAGCAGTACTTC. It encodes CASSVRDRYEQYF.